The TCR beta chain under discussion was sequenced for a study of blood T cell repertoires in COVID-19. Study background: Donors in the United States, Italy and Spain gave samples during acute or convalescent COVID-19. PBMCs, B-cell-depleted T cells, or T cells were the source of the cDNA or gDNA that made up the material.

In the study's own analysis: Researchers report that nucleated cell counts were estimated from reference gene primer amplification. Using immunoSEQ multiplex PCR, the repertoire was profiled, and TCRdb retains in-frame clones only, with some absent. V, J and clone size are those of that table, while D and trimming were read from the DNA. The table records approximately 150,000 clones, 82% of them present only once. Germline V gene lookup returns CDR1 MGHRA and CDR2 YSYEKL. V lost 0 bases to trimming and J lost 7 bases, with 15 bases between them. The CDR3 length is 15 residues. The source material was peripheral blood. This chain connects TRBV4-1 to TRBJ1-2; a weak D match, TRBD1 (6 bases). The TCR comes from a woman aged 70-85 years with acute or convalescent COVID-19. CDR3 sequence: CASSQEPGRGGGYTF. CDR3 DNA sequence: TGCGCCAGCAGCCAAGAACCCGGCAGGGGCGGTGGCTACACCTTC.